The text below deals with one T cell receptor (beta chain). TCRdb keeps only in-frame clones here, not all; method: immunoSEQ multiplex PCR. The table records roughly 73,000 clones, 85% to 95% of them present only once. This sample is part of a study of control samples from healthy donors and cancer patients. The CDR3 is 19 residues long. Trimming at V came to 0 bases and at J to 1 base, leaving 6 bases not matched to a gene. Looked up from germline, CDR1 is LGHNA and CDR2 is YNFKEQ. This rearrangement joins TRBV4-2 to TRBJ2-4, with 13 bases lining up with TRBD2. Material for sequencing was blood. The origin of this receptor is an older woman in good health. The CDR3 sequence is CASSQDKGLAGLAKNIQYF. Written as DNA, the CDR3 is TGTGCCAGCAGCCAAGATAAGGGACTAGCGGGATTGGCCAAAAACATTCAGTACTTC.